The present T cell receptor (beta chain) was sequenced within a study of T cell repertoires in cytomegalovirus infection. Study conclusions and caveats: Ex vivo responses were dominated by HLA-C-restricted CMV-specific TCR beta clonotypes.

TCRdb reanalysed the reads using MiXCR and keeps one entry per CDR3 protein. The table has under 850,000 distinct CDR3 sequences, 35% to 40% seen once. To note about this clonotype: The antigen is undetermined.

Looked up from germline, CDR1 is MDHEN and CDR2 is SYDVKM. This CDR3 has 13 amino acids. The ends were cut back, 6 bases at V and 2 bases at J, with 10 bases in the middle. The material sequenced was PBMCs. The chain recombines TRBV28 with TRBJ1-1; D is uncertain. This receptor was obtained from a human donor in good health (CMV status not recorded). Some clones in this sample may be carry-over from other donors' samples. CDR3 coding DNA: TGTGCCAGCAGACTAATACGAAACACTGAAGCTTTCTTT. Translating gives CASRLIRNTEAFF.